This T cell receptor (beta chain) emerged from a study of cytomegalovirus exposure and HLA in healthy donors. The donors were in the approximately 110-subject validation cohort; that cohort was separate from the roughly 660-subject first cohort. Produced via immunoSEQ multiplex PCR; TCRdb's table is partial and in-frame only. Of tens of thousands of clones detected, 85% to 95% appear once; the ten largest clones hold about 6%. The germline V gene encodes CDR1 MNHNS and CDR2 SASEGT. The CDR3 covers 12 residues. Trimming stripped 10 bases from V and 0 bases from J, with 7 bases between. This clone was seen just once.

Sequences were obtained from PBMCs. The chain uses TRBV6-1 and TRBJ1-5, with D hard to call. The clonotype was recovered from a woman aged 18-29 years in good health and CMV-seropositive. In nucleotides, the CDR3 is TGTGCCACCTTCTATAGCAATCAGCCCCAGCATTTT. It translates to CATFYSNQPQHF.